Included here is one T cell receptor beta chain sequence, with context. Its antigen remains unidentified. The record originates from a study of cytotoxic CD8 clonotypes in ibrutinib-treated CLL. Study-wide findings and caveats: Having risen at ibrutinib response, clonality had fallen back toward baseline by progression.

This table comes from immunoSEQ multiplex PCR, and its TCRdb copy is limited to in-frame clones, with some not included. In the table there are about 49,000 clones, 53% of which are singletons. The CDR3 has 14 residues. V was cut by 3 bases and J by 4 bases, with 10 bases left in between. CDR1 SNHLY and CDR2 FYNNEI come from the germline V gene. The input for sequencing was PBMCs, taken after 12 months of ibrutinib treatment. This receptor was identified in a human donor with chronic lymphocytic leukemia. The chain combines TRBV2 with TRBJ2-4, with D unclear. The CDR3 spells CASSDPLLKNIQYF. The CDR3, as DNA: TGTGCCAGCAGTGACCCCCTCCTTAAAAACATTCAGTACTTC.